The 19 T cell receptor beta chains given below trace back to one sample, sequenced in a study of T cell responses to AZD1222 COVID-19 vaccine. Here immunoSEQ multiplex PCR was the method, and the copy in TCRdb shows in-frame clones only, minus some. The sample shows around 130,000 clones, about 85% of them seen only once. Sequences were derived from peripheral blood, sampled on day 0 of AZD1222 vaccination. The origin of the receptors is an adult in good health.

The rearrangement joins TRBV27 to TRBJ2-2; D unclear. Germline V gene sequence: CDR1 MNHEY, CDR2 SMNVEV (reference sequence). CDR3 size: 15 residues. Trimming removed 3 bases from V and 5 bases from J, with 13 bases in between. CDR3 loop: CASSFSGRYTGELFF. CDR3 DNA: TGTGCCAGCAGTTTTTCAGGTCGCTATACCGGGGAGCTGTTTTTT.

The chain recombines TRBV2 with TRBJ1-2; D unresolved. The V gene lost 1 base and the J gene lost 2 bases, with 5 bases spanning the gap. The CDR3 sequence is 13 residues long. Germline CDR1 SNHLY, CDR2 FYNNEI. This CDR3 reads CASSEGQNYGYTF. In DNA, the CDR3 is TGTGCCAGCAGTGAAGGTCAGAACTATGGCTACACCTTC.

This chain connects TRBV5-1 to TRBJ2-3; D gene ambiguous. There are 13 residues in the CDR3. Germline V gene lookup returns CDR1 SGHRS and CDR2 YFSETQ. V was pared by 4 bases and J by 2 bases, with 8 bases between. CDR3 residues: CASSREITDTQYF. CDR3 DNA: TGCGCCAGCAGCCGCGAGATCACAGATACGCAGTATTTT.

This chain links TRBV7-9 with TRBJ1-5; D ambiguous. The V end was cut by 3 bases, the J end by 3 bases, with 9 bases between. This CDR3 has 14 amino acids. Germline CDR1 and CDR2: SEHNR and FQNEAQ (reference sequence). This CDR3 reads CASSFGDYNQPQHF. CDR3 in DNA: TGTGCCAGCAGCTTTGGGGATTACAATCAGCCCCAGCATTTT.

The chain uses TRBV7-9 and TRBJ2-7; TRBD1 matches at 9 bases. This CDR3 region has 15 residues. CDR1 SEHNR and CDR2 FQNEAQ come from the germline V gene (reference sequence). J lost 1 base, V lost 5 bases, and 6 bases had no gene match. DNA of the CDR3: TGTGCCAGCAGCCCCGGGACAGGGCCATCCTACGAGCAGTACTTC. The encoded protein is CASSPGTGPSYEQYF.

The chain combines TRBV28 with TRBJ1-2, with D possibly matching TRBD1 (5 bases). The CDR3 consists of 17 residues. Between the trimmed V and J ends, which lost 2 bases and 0 bases, there was a span of 16 bases. CDR1 MDHEN and CDR2 SYDVKM come from the germline V gene. The DNA of the CDR3 is TGTGCCAGCAGTTTAAGGGGACTCAAGGCAACTAACTATGGCTACACCTTC. As protein: CASSLRGLKATNYGYTF.

The chain combines TRBV24-1 with TRBJ1-5, with 9 bases matching TRBD1. The trim removed 12 bases at V and 6 bases at J, leaving 8 bases unmatched. Germline loops: CDR1 KGHDR, CDR2 SFDVKD. The CDR3 runs 13 residues. CDR3 DNA sequence: TGTGCCTCCTCCGACAGGGGGAGTCAGCCCCAGCATTTT. Protein sequence: CASSDRGSQPQHF.

The V gene is TRBV5-4, the J gene TRBJ2-3; tentatively, D is TRBD2 (5 bases). Germline assignment: CDR1 SGHNT and CDR2 YYREEE (reference sequence). This CDR3 has 15 amino acids. V was pared by 7 bases and J by 0 bases, with 15 bases between. CDR3 residues: CASQVGGPSTDTQYF. DNA of the CDR3: TGTGCCAGCCAAGTCGGCGGGCCTAGCACAGATACGCAGTATTTT. Full variable domain (rest looked up from reference TRBV5-4 and TRBJ2-3): ETGVTQSPTHLIKTRGQQVTLRCSSQSGHNTVSWYQQALGQGPQFIFQYYREEENGRGNFPPRFSGLQFPNYSSELNVNALELDDSALYLCASQVGGPSTDTQYFGPGTRLTVL.

This chain joins TRBV7-9 and TRBJ2-3, with 7 bases lining up with TRBD1. Germline trimming cut 4 bases from V and 3 bases from J; bases unmatched to any gene: 7. The CDR3 sequence is 15 residues long. Germline assignment: CDR1 SEHNR and CDR2 FQNEAQ (reference sequence). The CDR3 sequence is CASSSGQVRTDTQYF. DNA of the CDR3: TGTGCCAGCAGCTCAGGACAGGTTAGAACAGATACGCAGTATTTT.

The rearrangement joins TRBV28 to TRBJ2-7; 11 nucleotides match TRBD1. CDR3 length: 15 amino acids. Trimming removed 7 bases from V and 3 bases from J; junction bases left unmatched: 8. Germline V CDR1 and CDR2: MDHEN, SYDVKM. The chain's CDR3 is CASTLGGTGGYEQYF. The CDR3 DNA reads as TGTGCCAGCACCCTCGGTGGGACAGGGGGCTACGAGCAGTACTTC.

This clone was seen only a few times. This chain uses TRBV28 with TRBJ2-2; 12 bases match TRBD2. Looked up from germline, CDR1 is MDHEN and CDR2 is SYDVKM. V was pared by 6 bases and J by 7 bases, with 18 bases of the junction left unmatched. This CDR3 contains 19 residues. CDR3 DNA sequence: TGTGCCAGCAGGCAGAGTGTGCTAGCGGGGGGGCCGTGGAGCGGGGAGCTGTTTTTT. Its protein product is CASRQSVLAGGPWSGELFF.

The chain combines TRBV19 with TRBJ2-7; D is undetermined. Germline loops: CDR1 LNHDA, CDR2 SQIVND (reference sequence). V was trimmed by 7 bases and J by 0 bases, leaving 13 bases between them. CDR3 length equals 14 residues. In DNA form, the CDR3 reads TGTGCCAGTAAAGTCCGACATACCTCCTACGAGCAGTACTTC. It encodes CASKVRHTSYEQYF. The full variable domain, in which reference TRBV19 and TRBJ2-7 provide the parts outside the CDR3, is DGGITQSPKYLFRKEGQNVTLSCEQNLNHDAMYWYRQDPGQGLRLIYYSQIVNDFQKGDIAEGYSVSREKKESFPLTVTSAQKNPTAFYLCASKVRHTSYEQYFGPGTRLTVT.

The chain uses TRBV10-3 and TRBJ1-1; D is uncertain. V lost 4 bases to trimming and J lost 0 bases, with 6 bases between them. The CDR3 extends over 13 amino acids. Germline V gene data show CDR1 as ENHRY and CDR2 as SYGVKD. The CDR3 DNA is TGTGCCATCAGTGCACTCATGAACACTGAAGCTTTCTTT. Translation: CAISALMNTEAFF.

V and J are TRBV14 and TRBJ1-1, with 8 bases matching TRBD1. Losses at the gene ends were 1 base for V and 4 bases for J; bases not matched to a gene: 17. Germline-derived CDR1 and CDR2 are SGHDN and FVKESK. This CDR3 is built from 19 residues. The CDR3 protein is CASSQVRFRTGSRGTEAFF. In nucleotides, the CDR3 is TGTGCCAGCAGCCAAGTCCGTTTTAGGACAGGGTCTCGAGGCACTGAAGCTTTCTTT.

This clone was seen once. The V and J genes are TRBV27 and TRBJ1-1; 9 positions agree with TRBD1. The trim removed 5 bases at V and 5 bases at J, leaving 6 bases unmatched. Germline loops: CDR1 MNHEY, CDR2 SMNVEV (reference sequence). The CDR3 runs to 14 residues. The chain's CDR3 is CASSPRQGVTEAFF. For the CDR3, the DNA is TGTGCCAGCAGTCCCCGACAGGGGGTAACTGAAGCTTTCTTT.

This chain uses TRBV4-1 with TRBJ2-7, with TRBD2 matching 12 bases. Germline CDR1 reads MGHRA; CDR2 reads YSYEKL. This CDR3 comprises 19 residues. Trimming took 0 bases from V and 4 from J; bases not matched to a gene: 13. CDR3 DNA sequence: TGCGCCAGCAGCCAAGATCGGCTAGCGGGGGGGCAAAAAAAGTACGAGCAGTACTTC. Its translation: CASSQDRLAGGQKKYEQYF.

This chain links TRBV18 with TRBJ1-1; maybe TRBD1 (6 bases). Germline loops: CDR1 KGHSH, CDR2 LQKENI. The CDR3 contains 14 residues. V was cut by 3 bases and J by 1 base, with 9 bases left in between. CDR3 bases: TGTGCCAGCTCACCGGACAGCACGAACACTGAAGCTTTCTTT. It is translated as CASSPDSTNTEAFF.

The chain has TRBV7-9 and TRBJ2-7, with no clear D. The V end lost 1 base, the J end lost 2 bases, and 9 bases lay between the germline ends. The germline gives CDR1 SEHNR, CDR2 FQNEAQ (reference sequence). The CDR3 runs 14 residues. The CDR3 bases are TGTGCCAGCAGCTTAGGGCACATGGCCTACGAGCAGTACTTC. This encodes CASSLGHMAYEQYF.

The rearrangement links TRBV6-5 to TRBJ1-2, with D tentatively TRBD1 (5 bases). Trimming pared 9 bases from V and 4 bases from J, leaving 15 bases between. The CDR3 is 13 amino acids. From germline, CDR1 is MNHEY and CDR2 SVGAGI. CDR3 amino acids: CASSQGLRYGYTF. The CDR3 coding sequence is TGTGCCAGTAGTCAGGGACTTCGCTATGGCTACACCTTC.